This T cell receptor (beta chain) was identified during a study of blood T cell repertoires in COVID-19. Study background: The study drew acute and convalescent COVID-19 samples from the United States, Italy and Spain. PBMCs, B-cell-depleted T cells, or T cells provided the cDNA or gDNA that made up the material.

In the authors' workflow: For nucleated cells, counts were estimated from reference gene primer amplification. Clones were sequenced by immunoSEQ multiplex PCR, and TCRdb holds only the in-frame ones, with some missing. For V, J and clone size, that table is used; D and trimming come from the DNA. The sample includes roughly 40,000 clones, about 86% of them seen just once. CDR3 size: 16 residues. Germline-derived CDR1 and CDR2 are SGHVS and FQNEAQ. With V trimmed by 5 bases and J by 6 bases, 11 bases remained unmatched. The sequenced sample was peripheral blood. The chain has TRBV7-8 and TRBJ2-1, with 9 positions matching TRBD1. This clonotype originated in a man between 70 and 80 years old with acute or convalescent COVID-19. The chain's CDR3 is CASSQLGQGTGNEQFF. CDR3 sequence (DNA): TGTGCCAGCAGCCAGTTGGGACAGGGAACTGGCAATGAGCAGTTCTTC. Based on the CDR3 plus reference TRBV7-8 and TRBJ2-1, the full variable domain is GAGVSQSPRYKVAKRGQDVALRCDPISGHVSLFWYQQALGQGPEFLTYFQNEAQLDKSGLPSDRFFAERPEGSVSTLKIQRTQQEDSAVYLCASSQLGQGTGNEQFFGPGTRLTVL.